The 8 T cell receptor beta chains given below trace back to one sample, sequenced in a study of a mutant IDH1 vaccine in newly diagnosed glioma. Profiled with immunoSEQ multiplex PCR; TCRdb holds only in-frame clones, not every one. The sample consists of tens of thousands of clones, 70% to 90% of them appearing once. Time point described: baseline, week 1 (first vaccination visit). Treatment indicated: pre-vaccination baseline after standard-of-care therapy. Here the sequenced sample was PBMCs, taken from a glioma patient treated with radiotherapy, temozolomide or both. These TCRs come from a man in his forties or fifties with glioma.

This rearrangement joins TRBV7-3 to TRBJ2-7, with 8 nucleotides matching TRBD2. Germline CDR1 reads SGHTA; CDR2 reads FQGTGA. V was clipped by 4 bases and J by 2 bases; unmatched bases: 10. The CDR3 loop spans 16 amino acids. As DNA, the CDR3 is TGTGCCAGCAGCTCTGCAAGCGGGAGAGGGACCTACGAGCAGTACTTC. Protein product: CASSSASGRGTYEQYF.

The chain has TRBV7-6 and TRBJ2-1; 10 positions agree with TRBD2. This CDR3 is built from 15 residues. The ends lost 6 bases at V and 7 bases at J; junction bases unmatched: 9. CDR1 and CDR2 (germline): SGHVS, FNYEAQ. The CDR3 sequence is CASSPSGRAGNEQFF. The CDR3 coding sequence is TGTGCCAGCAGTCCAAGCGGGAGGGCCGGGAATGAGCAGTTCTTC.

V usage is TRBV10-3 and J usage is TRBJ2-5; D is possibly TRBD1 (6 bases). V was pared by 3 bases and J by 5 bases, with 22 bases between. Germline V CDR1 and CDR2: ENHRY, SYGVKD. CDR3 length equals 17 residues. CDR3 sequence: CAISEPGRQGIVETQYF. CDR3 DNA sequence: TGTGCCATCAGTGAACCGGGCCGCCAGGGGATTGTTGAGACCCAGTACTTC.

V gene TRBV4-1 combines with J gene TRBJ2-7; possibly TRBD1 or TRBD2 for D (5 bases each). The ends were cut back, 3 bases at V and 3 bases at J, with 15 bases in the middle. This CDR3 comprises 15 residues. The germline V gene has CDR1 MGHRA and CDR2 YSYEKL. The CDR3 coding sequence is TGCGCCAGCAGCCAGCCATGGGACGCAGACTACGAGCAGTACTTC. This gives the protein CASSQPWDADYEQYF.

The chain recombines TRBV6-1 with TRBJ2-4; 11 nucleotides line up with TRBD2. With V trimmed by 4 bases and J by 0 bases, 5 bases remained unmatched. The length of the CDR3 is 17 residues. Germline CDR1 is MNHNS and CDR2 is SASEGT. CDR3 sequence: CASSGLAGGKAKNIQYF. CDR3 DNA sequence: TGTGCCAGCAGTGGTCTAGCGGGAGGTAAAGCCAAAAACATTCAGTACTTC.

The rearrangement joins TRBV7-9 to TRBJ2-3; D unclear. The CDR3 has 14 amino acids. Germline V lookup: CDR1 SEHNR, CDR2 FQNEAQ (reference sequence). V was cut by 4 bases and J by 1 base, with 9 bases left in between. The CDR3, as DNA: TGTGCCAGCAGCTGGATAGCCGGCACAGATACGCAGTATTTT. As protein: CASSWIAGTDTQYF.

This chain joins TRBV6-5 and TRBJ1-4; D gene uncertain. Germline-derived CDR1 and CDR2 are MNHEY and SVGAGI. This CDR3 spans 14 amino acids. Trimming left V 8 bases short and J 5 bases short, with 15 bases between. CDR3 coding DNA: TGTGCCAGCCGATACGATAGACCAAATGAAAAACTGTTTTTT. Residues: CASRYDRPNEKLFF.

A single count supports this clone. V and J are TRBV7-6 and TRBJ2-7, with D uncertain. CDR3 size: 13 residues. CDR1 and CDR2 from the germline V gene are SGHVS and FNYEAQ. The V and J ends lost 4 bases and 7 bases respectively, with 14 bases between them. CDR3 in amino acids: CASSSVLGGEQYF. DNA of the CDR3: TGTGCCAGCAGCTCCGTGCTGGGTGGGGAGCAGTACTTC.